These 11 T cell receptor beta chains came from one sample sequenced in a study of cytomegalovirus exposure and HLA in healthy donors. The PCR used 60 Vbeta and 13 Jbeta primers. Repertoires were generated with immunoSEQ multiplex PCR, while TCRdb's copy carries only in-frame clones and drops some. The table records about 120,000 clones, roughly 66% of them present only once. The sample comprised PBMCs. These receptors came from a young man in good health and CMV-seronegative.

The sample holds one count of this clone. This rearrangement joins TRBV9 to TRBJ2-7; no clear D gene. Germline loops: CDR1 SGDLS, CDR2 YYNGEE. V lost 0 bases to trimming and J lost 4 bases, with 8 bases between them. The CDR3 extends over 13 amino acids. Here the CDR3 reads CASSVADNYEQYF. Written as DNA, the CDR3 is TGTGCCAGCAGCGTAGCAGATAATTACGAGCAGTACTTC.

DNA for the CDR3: TGTGCCAGCAGCTTGGCCGGTAACAGGGGTTGGGATACGCAGTATTTT. It codes for CASSLAGNRGWDTQYF. The genes are TRBV5-4 and TRBJ2-3; 7 bases are a match to TRBD1. The CDR3 has 16 residues. Unmatched junction bases numbered 10, after V lost 0 bases and J lost 6 bases. Germline-derived CDR1 and CDR2 are SGHNT and YYREEE (reference sequence).

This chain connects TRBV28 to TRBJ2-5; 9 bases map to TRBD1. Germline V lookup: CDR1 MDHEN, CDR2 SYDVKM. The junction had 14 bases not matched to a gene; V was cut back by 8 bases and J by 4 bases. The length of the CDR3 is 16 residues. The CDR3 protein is CASSLSGQGKGETQYF. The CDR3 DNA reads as TGTGCCAGCTCCCTATCGGGACAGGGAAAAGGAGAGACCCAGTACTTC.

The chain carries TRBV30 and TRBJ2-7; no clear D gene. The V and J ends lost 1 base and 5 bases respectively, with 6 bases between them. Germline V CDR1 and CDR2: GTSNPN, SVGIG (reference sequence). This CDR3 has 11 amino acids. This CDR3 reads CAWSERNEQYF. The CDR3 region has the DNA TGTGCCTGGAGTGAGAGGAACGAGCAGTACTTC.

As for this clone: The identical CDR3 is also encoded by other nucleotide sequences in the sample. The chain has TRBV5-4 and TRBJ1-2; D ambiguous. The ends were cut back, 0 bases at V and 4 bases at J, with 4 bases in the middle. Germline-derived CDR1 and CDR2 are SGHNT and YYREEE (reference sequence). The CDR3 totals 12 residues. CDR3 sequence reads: CASSLDSYGYTF. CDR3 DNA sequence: TGTGCCAGCAGCTTGGACAGCTATGGCTACACCTTC.

The DNA for the CDR3 is TGTGCCAGCAACCCAACAGGGGGAGGCAATCAGCCCCAGCATTTT. It codes for CASNPTGGGNQPQHF. The chain employs TRBV6-1 and TRBJ1-5, with TRBD1 matching 8 bases. Trimming took 7 bases from V and 2 from J; bases not matched to a gene: 7. There are 15 residues in the CDR3. Germline assignment: CDR1 MNHNS and CDR2 SASEGT.

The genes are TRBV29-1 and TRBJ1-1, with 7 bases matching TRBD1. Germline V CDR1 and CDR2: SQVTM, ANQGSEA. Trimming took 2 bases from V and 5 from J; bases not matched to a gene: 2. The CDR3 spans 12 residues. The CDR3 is CSVERQGTEAFF. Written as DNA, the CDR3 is TGCAGCGTTGAAAGACAGGGTACTGAAGCTTTCTTT. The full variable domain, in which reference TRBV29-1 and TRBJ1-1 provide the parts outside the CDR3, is SAVISQKPSRDICQRGTSLTIQCQVDSQVTMMFWYRQQPGQSLTLIATANQGSEATYESGFVIDKFPISRPNLTFSTLTVSNMSPEDSSIYLCSVERQGTEAFFGQGTRLTVV.

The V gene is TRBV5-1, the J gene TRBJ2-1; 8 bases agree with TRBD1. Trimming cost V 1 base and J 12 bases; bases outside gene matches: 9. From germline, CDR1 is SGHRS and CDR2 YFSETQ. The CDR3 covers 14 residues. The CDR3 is CASSLTGGWMAQFF. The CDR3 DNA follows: TGCGCCAGCAGCTTGACAGGGGGGTGGATGGCGCAGTTCTTC.

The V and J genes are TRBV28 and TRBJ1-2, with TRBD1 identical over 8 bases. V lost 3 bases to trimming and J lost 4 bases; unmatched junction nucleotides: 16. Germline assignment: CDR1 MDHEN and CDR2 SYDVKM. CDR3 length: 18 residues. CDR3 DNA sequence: TGTGCCAGCAGTTTCATACACTACCGGGACAGGCGAACCTATGGCTACACCTTC. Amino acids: CASSFIHYRDRRTYGYTF.

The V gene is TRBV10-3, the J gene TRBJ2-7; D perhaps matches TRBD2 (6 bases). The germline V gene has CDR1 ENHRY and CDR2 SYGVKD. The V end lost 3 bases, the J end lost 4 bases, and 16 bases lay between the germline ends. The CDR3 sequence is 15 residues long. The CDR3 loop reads CAISEVAAGAYEQYF. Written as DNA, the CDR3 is TGTGCCATCAGTGAAGTAGCGGCAGGAGCTTACGAGCAGTACTTC.

The CDR3: CASSERGSVWRRQSYEQYF. CDR3 sequence (DNA): TGCGCCAGCAGCGAGAGGGGGTCGGTTTGGCGGCGCCAATCCTACGAGCAGTACTTC. The V gene is TRBV5-1, the J gene TRBJ2-7, with D maybe TRBD1 (6 bases). This CDR3 is 19 amino acids long. Germline CDR1 reads SGHRS; CDR2 reads YFSETQ. V lost 4 bases and J lost 1, with 27 bases in between.